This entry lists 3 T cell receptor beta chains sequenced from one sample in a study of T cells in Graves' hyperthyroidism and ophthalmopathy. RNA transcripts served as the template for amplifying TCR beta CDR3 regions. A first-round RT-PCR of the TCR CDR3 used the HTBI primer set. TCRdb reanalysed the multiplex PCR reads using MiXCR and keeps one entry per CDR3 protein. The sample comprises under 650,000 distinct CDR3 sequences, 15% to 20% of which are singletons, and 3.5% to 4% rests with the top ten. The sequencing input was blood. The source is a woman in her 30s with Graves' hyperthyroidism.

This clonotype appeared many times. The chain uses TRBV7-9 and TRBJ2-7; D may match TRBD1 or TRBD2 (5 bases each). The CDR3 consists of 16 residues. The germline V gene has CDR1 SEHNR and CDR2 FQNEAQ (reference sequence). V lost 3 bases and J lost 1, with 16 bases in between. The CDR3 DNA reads TGTGCCAGCAGCTTTATTACCGGGACGGAATCCTACGAGCAGTACTTC. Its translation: CASSFITGTESYEQYF.

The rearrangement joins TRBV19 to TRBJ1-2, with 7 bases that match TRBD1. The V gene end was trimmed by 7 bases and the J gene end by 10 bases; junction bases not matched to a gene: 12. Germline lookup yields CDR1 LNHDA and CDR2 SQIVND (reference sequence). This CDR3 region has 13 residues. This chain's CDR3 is CASNSRDSQIYTF. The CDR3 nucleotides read TGTGCCAGTAATTCCCGGGACAGCCAGATCTACACCTTC.

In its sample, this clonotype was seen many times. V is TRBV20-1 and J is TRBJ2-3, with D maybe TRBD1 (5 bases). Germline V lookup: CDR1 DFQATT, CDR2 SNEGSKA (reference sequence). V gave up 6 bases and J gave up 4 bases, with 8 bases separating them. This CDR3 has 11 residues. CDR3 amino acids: CSAPGSDTQYF. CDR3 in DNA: TGCAGTGCCCCAGGGTCAGATACGCAGTATTTT.